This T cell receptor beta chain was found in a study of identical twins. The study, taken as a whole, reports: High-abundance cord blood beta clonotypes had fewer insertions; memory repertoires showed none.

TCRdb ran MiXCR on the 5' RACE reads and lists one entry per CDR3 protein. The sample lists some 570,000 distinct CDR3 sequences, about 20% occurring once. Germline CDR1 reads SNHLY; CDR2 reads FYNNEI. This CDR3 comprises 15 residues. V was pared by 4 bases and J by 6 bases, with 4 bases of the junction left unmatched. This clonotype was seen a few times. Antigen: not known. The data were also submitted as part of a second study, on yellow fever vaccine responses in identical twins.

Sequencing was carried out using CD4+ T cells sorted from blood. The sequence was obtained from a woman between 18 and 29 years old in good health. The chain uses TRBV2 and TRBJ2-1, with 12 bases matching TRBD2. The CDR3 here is CASSGGLAGFNEQFF. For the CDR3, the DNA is TGTGCCAGCAGTGGGGGACTAGCGGGTTTCAATGAGCAGTTCTTC.